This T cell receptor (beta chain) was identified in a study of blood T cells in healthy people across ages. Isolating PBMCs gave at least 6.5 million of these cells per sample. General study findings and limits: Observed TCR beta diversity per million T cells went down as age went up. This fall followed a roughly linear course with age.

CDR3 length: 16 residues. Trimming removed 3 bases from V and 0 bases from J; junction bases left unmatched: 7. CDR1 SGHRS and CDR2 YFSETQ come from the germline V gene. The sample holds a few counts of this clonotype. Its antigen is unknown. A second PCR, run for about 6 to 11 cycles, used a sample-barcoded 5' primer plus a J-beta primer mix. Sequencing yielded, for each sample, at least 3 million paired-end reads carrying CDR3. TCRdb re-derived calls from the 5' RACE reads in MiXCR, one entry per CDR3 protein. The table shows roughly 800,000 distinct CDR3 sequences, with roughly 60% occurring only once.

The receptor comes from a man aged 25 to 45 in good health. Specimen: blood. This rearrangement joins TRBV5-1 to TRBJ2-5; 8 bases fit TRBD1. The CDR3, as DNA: TGCGCCAGCAGCTCACCTCCACAGGGGGACCAAGAGACCCAGTACTTC. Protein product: CASSSPPQGDQETQYF.